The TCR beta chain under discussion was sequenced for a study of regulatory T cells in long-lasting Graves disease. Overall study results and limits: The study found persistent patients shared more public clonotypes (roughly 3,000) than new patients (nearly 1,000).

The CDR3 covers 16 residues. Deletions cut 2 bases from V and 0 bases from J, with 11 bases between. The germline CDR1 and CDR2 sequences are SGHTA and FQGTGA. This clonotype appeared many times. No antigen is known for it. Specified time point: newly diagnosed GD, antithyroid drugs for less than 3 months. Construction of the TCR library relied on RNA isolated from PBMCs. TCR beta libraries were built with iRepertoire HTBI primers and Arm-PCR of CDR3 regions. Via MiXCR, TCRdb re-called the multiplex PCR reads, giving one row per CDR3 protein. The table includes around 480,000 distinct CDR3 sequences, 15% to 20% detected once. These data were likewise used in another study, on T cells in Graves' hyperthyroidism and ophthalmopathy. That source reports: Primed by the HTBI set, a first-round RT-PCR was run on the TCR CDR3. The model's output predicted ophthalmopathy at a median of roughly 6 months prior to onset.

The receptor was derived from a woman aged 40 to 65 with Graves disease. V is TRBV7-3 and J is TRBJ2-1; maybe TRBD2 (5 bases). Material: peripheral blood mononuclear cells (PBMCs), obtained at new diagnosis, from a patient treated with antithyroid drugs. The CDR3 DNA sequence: TGTGCCAGCAGCTTAGCAGCGGAGAGCTCCTACAATGAGCAGTTCTTC. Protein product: CASSLAAESSYNEQFF.